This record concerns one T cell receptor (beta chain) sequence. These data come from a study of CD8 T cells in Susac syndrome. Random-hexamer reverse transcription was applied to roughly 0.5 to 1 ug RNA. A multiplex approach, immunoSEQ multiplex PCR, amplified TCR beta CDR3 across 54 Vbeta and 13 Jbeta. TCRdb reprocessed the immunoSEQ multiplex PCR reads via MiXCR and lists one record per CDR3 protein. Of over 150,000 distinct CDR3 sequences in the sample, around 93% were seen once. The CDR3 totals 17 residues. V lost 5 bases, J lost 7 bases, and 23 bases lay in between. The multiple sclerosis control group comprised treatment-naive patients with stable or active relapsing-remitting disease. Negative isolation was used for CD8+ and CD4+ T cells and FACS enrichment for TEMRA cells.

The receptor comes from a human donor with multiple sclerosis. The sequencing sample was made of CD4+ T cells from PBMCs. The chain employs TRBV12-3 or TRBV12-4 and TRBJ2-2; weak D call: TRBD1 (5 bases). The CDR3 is CASSSHRSPRGGGELFF. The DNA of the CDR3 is TGTGCCAGCAGTAGTCACAGGAGTCCAAGGGGTGGCGGGGAGCTGTTTTTT.